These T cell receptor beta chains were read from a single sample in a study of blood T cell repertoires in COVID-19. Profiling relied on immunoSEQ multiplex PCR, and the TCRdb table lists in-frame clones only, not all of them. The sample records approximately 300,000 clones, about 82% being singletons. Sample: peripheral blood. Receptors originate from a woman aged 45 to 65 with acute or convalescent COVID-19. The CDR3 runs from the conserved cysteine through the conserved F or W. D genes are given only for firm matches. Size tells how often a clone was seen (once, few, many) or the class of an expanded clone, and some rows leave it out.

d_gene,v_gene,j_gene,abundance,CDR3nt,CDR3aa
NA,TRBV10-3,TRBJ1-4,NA,TGTGCCATTGGACCAGAGGGGGGGAGTGAAAAACTGTTTTTT,CAIGPEGGSEKLFF
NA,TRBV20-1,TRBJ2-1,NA,TGCAGTGCTAGTACAGGGAGCTCCTACAATGAGCAGTTCTTC,CSASTGSSYNEQFF
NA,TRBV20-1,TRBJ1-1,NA,TGCAGTGCTAGTCAGGGGACTGAAGCTTTCTTT,CSASQGTEAFF
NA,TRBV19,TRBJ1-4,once,TGTGCCAGTACCGTGCGTTGGGACACCCCTAATGAAAAACTGTTTTTT,CASTVRWDTPNEKLFF
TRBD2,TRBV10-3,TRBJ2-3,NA,TGTGCCATCCGGGCGGGAGAAGCAGATACGCAGTATTTT,CAIRAGEADTQYF
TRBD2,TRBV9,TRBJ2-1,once,TGTGCCAGCAGCGTAGTTGATGGGGGGACTAGCAGTAATGAGCAGTTCTTC,CASSVVDGGTSSNEQFF
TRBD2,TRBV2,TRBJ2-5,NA,TGTGCCAGCAGTTTGGGACTAGCGGGACAAGAGACCCAGTACTTC,CASSLGLAGQETQYF
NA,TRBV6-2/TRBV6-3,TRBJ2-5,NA,TGTGCCAGCAGTTACTTGGAGGGAGCCGAGACCCAGTACTTC,CASSYLEGAETQYF
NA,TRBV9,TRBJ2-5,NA,TGTGCCAGCAGTGCTACAGCCGGCACAGAGACCCAGTACTTC,CASSATAGTETQYF
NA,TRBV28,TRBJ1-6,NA,TGTGCCAGCAGTTTATGGCAGGCGAATTCACCCCTCCACTTT,CASSLWQANSPLHF
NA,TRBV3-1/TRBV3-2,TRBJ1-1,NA,TGTGCCAGCATGGGGGGATGGTACACTGAAGCTTTCTTT,CASMGGWYTEAFF
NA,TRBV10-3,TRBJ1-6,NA,TGTGCCATCAGTGACCCCCAGGGCCCCTATAATTCACCCCTCCACTTT,CAISDPQGPYNSPLHF
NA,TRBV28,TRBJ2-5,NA,TGTGCCAGCAGTCTTCGACCTCGGCGGCAAGAGACCCAGTACTTC,CASSLRPRRQETQYF
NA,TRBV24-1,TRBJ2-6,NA,TGTGCCACCAGTGATACACCAGGGCGAGGGGCCAACGTCCTGACTTTC,CATSDTPGRGANVLTF
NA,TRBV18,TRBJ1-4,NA,TGTGCCAGCTCACCAAACCAGGGTGGTGAAAAACTGTTTTTT,CASSPNQGGEKLFF
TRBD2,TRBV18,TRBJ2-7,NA,TGTGCCAGCTCACCCCGGACTAGCGGACGTCCTTACGAGCAGTACTTC,CASSPRTSGRPYEQYF